This T cell receptor beta chain was sequenced in a study of early T cells in non-severe SARS-CoV-2 infection. The CDR3 length is 14 residues. V dropped 3 bases and J dropped 6 bases, with 15 bases sitting between them. The germline V gene has CDR1 SEHNR and CDR2 FQNEAQ (reference sequence). Study-level points and caveats: VDJdb-based annotation leaned toward anti-spike CD8 responses and missed private and CD4 specificities.

The sample holds a few counts of this clonotype. No antigen is known for it. MiXCR was run by TCRdb on the 5' RACE reads, yielding one entry per CDR3 protein. The sample lists 70,000 to 85,000 distinct CDR3 sequences, roughly 4.7% seen once, with less than 9.5% in the top ten. The clonotype originates from an adult who was a healthcare worker with PCR-confirmed SARS-CoV-2 infection or an uninfected control (not recorded which). The sequencing here drew on whole blood, taken at baseline. This chain joins TRBV7-9 and TRBJ2-7, with D possibly TRBD1 on 6 matching bases. The CDR3 here is CASSLDSIYSEQYF. CDR3 in DNA: TGTGCCAGCAGCTTGGACAGCATTTATTCCGAGCAGTACTTC.